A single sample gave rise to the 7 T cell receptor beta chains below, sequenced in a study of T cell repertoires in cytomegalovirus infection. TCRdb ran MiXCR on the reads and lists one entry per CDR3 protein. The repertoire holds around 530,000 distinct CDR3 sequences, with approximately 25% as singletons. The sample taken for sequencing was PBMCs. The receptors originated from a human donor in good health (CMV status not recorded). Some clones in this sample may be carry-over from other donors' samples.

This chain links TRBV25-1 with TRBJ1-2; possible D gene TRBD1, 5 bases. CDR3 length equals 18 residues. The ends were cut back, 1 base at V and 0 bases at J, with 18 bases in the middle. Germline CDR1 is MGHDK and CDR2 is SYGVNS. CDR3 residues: CASSELGQGVGANYGYTF. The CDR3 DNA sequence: TGTGCCAGCAGTGAATTAGGGCAGGGAGTAGGGGCTAACTATGGCTACACCTTC.

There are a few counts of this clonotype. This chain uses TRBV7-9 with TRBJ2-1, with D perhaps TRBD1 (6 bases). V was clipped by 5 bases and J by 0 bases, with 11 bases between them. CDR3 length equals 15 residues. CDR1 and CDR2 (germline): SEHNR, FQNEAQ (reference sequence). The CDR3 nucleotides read TGTGCCAGCAGCCCCCGACAGGACTCCTACAATGAGCAGTTCTTC. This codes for CASSPRQDSYNEQFF.

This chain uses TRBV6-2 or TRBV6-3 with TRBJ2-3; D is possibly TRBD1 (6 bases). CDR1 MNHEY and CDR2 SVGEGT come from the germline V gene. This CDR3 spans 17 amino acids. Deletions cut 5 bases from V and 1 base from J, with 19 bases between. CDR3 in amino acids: CASSGDSRRGGTDTQYF. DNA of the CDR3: TGTGCCAGCAGTGGCGACTCCCGCAGGGGAGGCACAGATACGCAGTATTTT.

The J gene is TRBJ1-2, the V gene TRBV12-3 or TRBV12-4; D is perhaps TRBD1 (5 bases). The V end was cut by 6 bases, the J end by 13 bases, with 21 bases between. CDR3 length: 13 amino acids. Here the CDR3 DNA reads TGTGCCAGCAGCGTACGGGACGGCTATAGTTGCACCTTC. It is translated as CASSVRDGYSCTF.

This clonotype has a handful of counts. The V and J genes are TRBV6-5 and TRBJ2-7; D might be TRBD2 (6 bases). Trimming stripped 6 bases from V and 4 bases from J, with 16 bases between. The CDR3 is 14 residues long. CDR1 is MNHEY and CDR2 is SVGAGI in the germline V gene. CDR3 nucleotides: TGTGCCAGCAGCACCGGGAGAGGAGGTTACGAGCAGTACTTC. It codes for CASSTGRGGYEQYF.

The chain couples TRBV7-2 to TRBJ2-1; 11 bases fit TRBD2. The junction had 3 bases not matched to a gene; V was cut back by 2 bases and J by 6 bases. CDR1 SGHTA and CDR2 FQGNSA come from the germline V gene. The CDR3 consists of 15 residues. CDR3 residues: CASSLKTSGINEQFF. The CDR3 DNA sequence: TGTGCCAGCAGCTTAAAGACTAGCGGGATCAATGAGCAGTTCTTC.

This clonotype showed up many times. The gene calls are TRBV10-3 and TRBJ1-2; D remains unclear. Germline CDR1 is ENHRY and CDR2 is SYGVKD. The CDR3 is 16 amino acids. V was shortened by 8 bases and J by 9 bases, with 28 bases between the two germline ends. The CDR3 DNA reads TGTGCCATCGGCTCCGGGGTGACGAAGGCGAAGCGGAGCTACACCTTC. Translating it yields CAIGSGVTKAKRSYTF.